This T cell receptor (beta chain) appears in the sequencing data of a study of cytomegalovirus exposure and HLA in healthy donors. Use of 60 Vbeta and 13 Jbeta primers characterized the PCR. Per the original methods: Around 80 million unique TCR beta chains, roughly 11 million of them shared, were counted by a later analysis. Generated by immunoSEQ multiplex PCR, the TCRdb table keeps only in-frame clones and is missing some. V, J and clone size are taken as reported in that table, and D and trimming were inferred from the DNA itself. The sample has approximately 84,000 clones, about 68% seen once. This sequence was found in a man between 35 and 55 years old in good health and CMV-seropositive. Material for sequencing was PBMCs.

CDR3 loop: CASSRLAETQYF. The CDR3 nucleotides are TGTGCCAGCAGTCGGCTAGCAGAGACCCAGTACTTC. The rearrangement links TRBV2 to TRBJ2-5; tentative D call: TRBD2 (5 bases). Germline CDR1 SNHLY, CDR2 FYNNEI. CDR3 length: 12 residues. V was shortened by 5 bases and J by 4 bases, with 8 bases between the two germline ends.